Listed below are T cell receptor beta chains from one sample, sequenced in a study of post-analysis software for immune sequencing data. TCRdb analysed the PCR reads with MiXCR anew, one entry per CDR3 protein. Here the sample spans roughly 800,000 distinct CDR3 sequences, 30% being singletons. Material for sequencing was blood. These receptors were collected from a girl aged 10-17 years with multiple sclerosis. Both conserved end residues are part of each CDR3. Fields, in order: J gene, V gene, clone size, D gene, CDR3 protein, CDR3 DNA. A D gene is named only where the DNA matches it firmly. The size field is filled for only some rows; it gives once, few, many or a size class.

J: TRBJ2-5
V: TRBV10-3
size: .
D: .
CDR3: CAISESRSETQYF
DNA: TGTGCCATCAGTGAGTCGCGGTCCGAGACCCAGTACTTC

J: TRBJ1-6
V: TRBV20-1
size: .
D: TRBD1
CDR3: CSARNMGTGERSPLHF
DNA: TGCAGTGCCCGAAACATGGGGACAGGGGAACGTTCACCCCTCCACTTT

J: TRBJ2-7
V: TRBV6-1
size: .
D: TRBD1
CDR3: CASTLTGGRSYEQYF
DNA: TGTGCCAGCACCTTGACAGGGGGCAGATCCTACGAGCAGTACTTC

J: TRBJ1-2
V: TRBV20-1
size: few
D: .
CDR3: CSARVVVVVGGYTF
DNA: TGCAGTGCTAGAGTTGTGGTCGTGGTAGGTGGCTACACCTTC

J: TRBJ1-1
V: TRBV11-1
size: once
D: .
CDR3: CASSWGSFGGVGTEAFF
DNA: TGTGCCAGCAGCTGGGGCTCATTTGGGGGCGTCGGCACTGAAGCTTTCTTT

J: TRBJ1-2
V: TRBV9
size: .
D: TRBD1
CDR3: CASSVAPDTGATNSGYTF
DNA: TGTGCCAGCAGCGTAGCCCCGGACACAGGGGCCACTAACTCTGGCTACACCTTC

J: TRBJ1-5
V: TRBV5-1
size: few
D: TRBD1
CDR3: CASSFTGGRNQPQHF
DNA: TGCGCCAGCAGCTTCACAGGGGGCCGCAATCAGCCCCAGCATTTT

J: TRBJ2-5
V: TRBV2
size: .
D: .
CDR3: CASSEVAPLETQYF
DNA: TGTGCCAGCAGTGAAGTGGCGCCCCTAGAGACCCAGTACTTC

J: TRBJ1-5
V: TRBV12-3/TRBV12-4
size: .
D: TRBD1
CDR3: CASSLTGAGNQPQHF
DNA: TGTGCCAGCAGTCTGACAGGGGCTGGCAATCAGCCCCAGCATTTT

J: TRBJ2-7
V: TRBV4-3
size: .
D: .
CDR3: CASSQEARGAPYEQYF
DNA: TGCGCCAGCAGCCAAGAAGCGCGGGGAGCCCCCTACGAGCAGTACTTC

J: TRBJ1-5
V: TRBV5-1
size: few
D: TRBD1
CDR3: CASSLGQGAQPQHF
DNA: TGCGCCAGCAGCCTTGGACAGGGGGCTCAGCCCCAGCATTTT

J: TRBJ2-5
V: TRBV9
size: few
D: .
CDR3: CASSAAGRETQYF
DNA: TGTGCCAGCAGCGCCGCGGGGCGGGAGACCCAGTACTTC

J: TRBJ2-5
V: TRBV5-6
size: .
D: .
CDR3: CASSLGLSEETQYF
DNA: TGTGCCAGCAGCTTGGGCTTGTCAGAAGAGACCCAGTACTTC

J: TRBJ2-7
V: TRBV7-9
size: few
D: .
CDR3: CASSQMGSSYEQYF
DNA: TGTGCCAGCAGCCAAATGGGGAGCTCCTACGAGCAGTACTTC

J: TRBJ2-7
V: TRBV4-3
size: .
D: .
CDR3: CASSQSLGKNMQYF
DNA: TGCGCCAGCAGCCAATCGCTGGGCAAAAACATGCAGTACTTC

J: TRBJ2-7
V: TRBV29-1
size: .
D: .
CDR3: CSVEDNDWGVYEQYF
DNA: TGCAGCGTTGAAGATAACGACTGGGGGGTCTACGAGCAGTACTTC

J: TRBJ2-3
V: TRBV6-5
size: few
D: .
CDR3: CASSYDGRGDTQYF
DNA: TGTGCCAGCAGTTACGATGGGCGGGGAGATACGCAGTATTTT